A single sample is the source of the 18 T cell receptor beta chains below, sequenced in a study of blood T cell repertoires in COVID-19. The assay was immunoSEQ multiplex PCR, and TCRdb's table has in-frame clones only and misses some. The table has 22,000 or so clones, more than 80% seen once. The source material was peripheral blood. The receptors were sampled from a human donor in a cohort sampled during active COVID-19.

The chain employs TRBV29-1 and TRBJ1-1, with D unresolved. Deletions cut 1 base from V and 1 base from J, with 7 bases between. The V gene's germline CDR1 is SQVTM and CDR2 ANQGSEA. This CDR3 region has 13 residues. In DNA, the CDR3 is TGCAGCGTTGAAGGATGGCAGAACACTGAAGCTTTCTTT. This gives the protein CSVEGWQNTEAFF.

V usage is TRBV28 and J usage is TRBJ2-7; weak D call: TRBD2 (6 bases). There are 14 residues in the CDR3. V lost 4 bases to trimming and J lost 2 bases, with 12 bases between them. The germline gives CDR1 MDHEN, CDR2 SYDVKM. The CDR3 here is CASSSGRRAYEQYV. In nucleotides, the CDR3 is TGTGCCAGCAGTTCCGGTAGGAGGGCCTACGAGCAGTACGTC.

This clone was counted a single time. The CDR3 DNA follows: TGTGCCAGCAGCACCGGGACTAGCGGGAGAGGCGAAGAGACCCAGTACTTC. Encoded protein: CASSTGTSGRGEETQYF. This sequence joins TRBV9 and TRBJ2-5, with 14 positions matching TRBD2. The ends lost 4 bases at V and 3 bases at J; junction bases unmatched: 8. Germline assignment: CDR1 SGDLS and CDR2 YYNGEE. CDR3 length: 17 amino acids.

CDR3 loop: CASSLVAGATSGNTIYF. CDR3 coding DNA: TGCGCCAGCAGCTTGGTGGCAGGGGCAACCTCTGGAAACACCATATATTTT. This chain links TRBV5-1 with TRBJ1-3; D is perhaps TRBD1 (6 bases). Trimming stripped 0 bases from V and 0 bases from J, with 13 bases between. The CDR3 is 17 residues long. Germline V gives CDR1 SGHRS, CDR2 YFSETQ.

The rearrangement links TRBV6-5 to TRBJ2-7; D may be TRBD1 (7 bases). The CDR3 loop spans 13 amino acids. In germline, CDR1 is MNHEY, CDR2 SVGAGI. V was clipped by 6 bases and J by 12 bases, with 21 bases between them. CDR3 DNA sequence: TGTGCCAGCAGAGTCAGAGAGGAGCAGGGGGGGTACTTC. It translates to CASRVREEQGGYF.

The chain links TRBV4-3 to TRBJ1-2; D remains unclear. Trimming stripped 1 base from V and 10 bases from J, with 10 bases between. The length of the CDR3 is 12 residues. CDR1 and CDR2 from the germline V gene are LGHNA and YSLEER. The CDR3 coding sequence is TGCGCCAGCAGCCAAGGGGCAAGGTCCTACACCTTC. Amino acids: CASSQGARSYTF.

CDR3 residues: CASKESYEQFF. The CDR3 nucleotides read TGTGCCAGCAAAGAGTCCTATGAGCAGTTCTTC. This sequence joins TRBV2 and TRBJ2-1; D is unclear. The CDR3 has 11 residues. Trimming shortened V by 7 bases and J by 8 bases, and 9 bases separated the two germline ends. CDR1 is SNHLY, CDR2 FYNNEI, per germline.

The chain carries TRBV30 and TRBJ2-7; no clear D gene. In germline, CDR1 is GTSNPN, CDR2 SVGIG (reference sequence). CDR3 length: 12 amino acids. V was shortened by 5 bases and J by 4 bases, with 12 bases between the two germline ends. The CDR3 here is CAWGPTEYEQYV. CDR3 nucleotide sequence: TGTGCCTGGGGCCCAACAGAATACGAGCAGTACGTC.

This rearrangement joins TRBV2 to TRBJ1-2; perhaps TRBD1 as D (5 bases). CDR3 length equals 16 residues. The germline CDR1 and CDR2 sequences are SNHLY and FYNNEI. With 3 bases removed from V and 1 base from J, the gap between germline ends came to 15 bases. The CDR3 loop reads CASSEATGGYNYGYTF. The CDR3 region has the DNA TGTGCCAGCAGTGAGGCGACTGGGGGGTATAACTATGGCTACACCTTC.

The V and J genes are TRBV6-5 and TRBJ1-2; TRBD1 aligns across 9 bases. V gave up 5 bases and J gave up 9 bases; unmatched junction bases: 10. This CDR3 spans 14 amino acids. The germline V gene encodes CDR1 MNHEY and CDR2 SVGAGI. The CDR3 region has the DNA TGTGCCAGCAGTCGTAACAGGGGGCAGGAGAGCTACACCTTC. Protein sequence: CASSRNRGQESYTF.

This chain joins TRBV2 and TRBJ1-2, with 10 bases matching TRBD1. This CDR3 comprises 18 residues. Germline lookup yields CDR1 SNHLY and CDR2 FYNNEI. The V and J ends lost 8 bases and 2 bases, in that order; junction bases with no gene match: 17. The DNA of the CDR3 is TGTGCCAGCGCAGAACCGGGACAGGGGATTGGTTTGAACTATGGCTACACCTTC. This codes for CASAEPGQGIGLNYGYTF.

The chain couples TRBV23-1 to TRBJ2-7; tentative D call: TRBD1 (9 bases). TRBV23-1 is classed as an ORF, of uncertain function. This CDR3 has 15 residues. Trimming pared 1 base from V and 7 bases from J, leaving 17 bases between. The CDR3 coding sequence is TGCGCCAGCAGTCAATGTAGCGGGACAGGGAGGGAGCAGTACGTC. It specifies CASSQCSGTGREQYV.

The rearrangement uses TRBV15 and TRBJ2-2, with TRBD2 matching 13 bases. The CDR3 consists of 18 residues. Germline lookup yields CDR1 LNHNV and CDR2 YYDKDF (reference sequence). The trim removed 0 bases at V and 6 bases at J, leaving 7 bases unmatched. The CDR3 here is CATSRDVTSGRFAGELFF. The CDR3 DNA is TGTGCCACCAGCAGAGACGTGACTAGCGGGAGGTTTGCCGGGGAGCTGTTTTTT. Looking up the rest from reference TRBV15 and TRBJ2-2 gives the full variable domain: DAMVIQNPRYQVTQFGKPVTLSCSQTLNHNVMYWYQQKSSQAPKLLFHYYDKDFNNEADTPDNFQSRRPNTSFCFLDIRSPGLGDTAMYLCATSRDVTSGRFAGELFFGEGSRLTVL.

The gene calls are TRBV4-1 and TRBJ1-5; TRBD1 is a possible D gene (6 bases). This CDR3 comprises 15 residues. V gave up 0 bases and J gave up 9 bases, with 15 bases separating them. Germline CDR1 reads MGHRA; CDR2 reads YSYEKL. The CDR3 sequence: CASSQEEQGFLPQHF. The CDR3 DNA reads as TGCGCCAGCAGCCAAGAGGAACAGGGTTTCTTGCCCCAGCATTTT.

The chain combines TRBV14 with TRBJ1-1; weak D call: TRBD1 (6 bases). V lost 5 bases and J 4 bases, leaving 11 bases between the germline ends. This CDR3 has 13 amino acids. Germline CDR1 SGHDN, CDR2 FVKESK. The chain's CDR3 is CASSDNRVTEAFF. The CDR3 DNA sequence: TGTGCCAGCAGCGACAACAGGGTCACTGAAGCTTTCTTT.

This clone was seen only once. The chain carries TRBV24-1 and TRBJ2-1, with 7 bases that match TRBD1. V dropped 3 bases and J dropped 2; count of bases not matched to a gene: 3. CDR3 length equals 15 residues. Germline lookup yields CDR1 KGHDR and CDR2 SFDVKD. The CDR3 here is CATSDPGQTYNEQFF. The CDR3 coding sequence is TGTGCCACCAGTGATCCGGGACAGACCTACAATGAGCAGTTCTTC.

The chain links TRBV28 to TRBJ2-5, with D hard to call. From germline, CDR1 is MDHEN and CDR2 SYDVKM. V lost 6 bases to trimming and J lost 5 bases, with 10 bases between them. This CDR3 comprises 12 residues. Here the CDR3 DNA reads TGTGCCAGCAGGGCCGCCTTGGAGACCCAGTACTTC. It encodes CASRAALETQYF. The entire variable domain, with the rest obtained from reference TRBV28 and TRBJ2-5, is as follows: DVKVTQSSRYLVKRTGEKVFLECVQDMDHENMFWYRQDPGLGLRLIYFSYDVKMKEKGDIPEGYSVSREKKERFSLILESASTNQTSMYLCASRAALETQYFGPGTRLLVL.

The genes are TRBV11-2 and TRBJ2-1, with D maybe TRBD2 (5 bases). This CDR3 has 13 amino acids. V was cut by 2 bases and J by 6 bases, with 8 bases left in between. The germline gives CDR1 SGHAT, CDR2 FQNNGV. The DNA of the CDR3 is TGTGCCAGCAGCTTACGGACTTTCAATGAGCAGTTCTTC. Encoded protein: CASSLRTFNEQFF.